The entry below describes one T cell receptor beta chain. The data belong to a study of blood T cell repertoires in COVID-19. In the study's own analysis: Estimated nucleated cell counts came from reference gene primer amplification. The assay was immunoSEQ multiplex PCR, and TCRdb's table has in-frame clones only and misses some. The DNA gave D and trimming, while V, J and clone size come from that table. The table shows approximately 340,000 clones, with around 82% occurring only once. V dropped 3 bases and J dropped 0 bases, with 12 bases sitting between them. This CDR3 has 16 amino acids. CDR1 and CDR2 from the germline V gene are KGHDR and SFDVKD.

The sequence came from a young man with active or convalescent COVID-19. The sequenced sample consisted of peripheral blood. The rearrangement uses TRBV24-1 and TRBJ2-3; unclear D gene. The CDR3 protein is CATSDAIASSTDTQYF. CDR3 nucleotides: TGTGCCACCAGTGATGCTATCGCTTCTAGCACAGATACGCAGTATTTT.